The 3 T cell receptor beta chains below were found in one sample sequenced in a study of blood T cell repertoires in COVID-19 (dated by TCRdb to 2020 to 2022). Library construction relied on the immunoSEQ multiplex PCR assay. Drawn from immuneACCESS, this table holds only the in-frame rearrangements with V and J called that TCRdb kept. Clones are partly lost; checked studies trace under half to an unresolved V gene and leave the rest unexplained. The sample has 120,000 to 150,000 clones on record, 65% to 85% of them singletons. Clones ranked in the top ten supply 7% to 9.5% of the sample. Sequenced material: peripheral blood. The receptor source for this set is a man aged 25-45 years with COVID-19, enrolled during active disease.

The rearrangement joins TRBV6-2 or TRBV6-3 to TRBJ2-7; D is undetermined. The CDR3 sequence is 13 residues long. The germline V gene has CDR1 MNHEY and CDR2 SVGEGT. V lost 4 bases and J 7 bases, leaving 14 bases between the germline ends. The CDR3 sequence: CASSFNFPVEQYF. The CDR3 nucleotides are TGTGCCAGCAGTTTCAACTTCCCGGTTGAGCAGTACTTC.

V is TRBV4-3 and J is TRBJ2-1; 7 nucleotides line up with TRBD2. The germline V gene has CDR1 LGHNA and CDR2 YSLEER. V shed 0 bases, J shed 2 bases, and the junction held 4 bases outside the gene matches. This CDR3 contains 16 residues. The CDR3 region has the DNA TGCGCCAGCAGCCAAGAGTTGGGACTACCCTACAATGAGCAGTTCTTC. Its protein product is CASSQELGLPYNEQFF.

This sequence joins TRBV3-1 (or the pseudogene TRBV3-2) and TRBJ2-3, with TRBD2 matching 13 bases. Trimming at V came to 1 base and at J to 7 bases, leaving 5 bases not matched to a gene. CDR1 is LGHDT and CDR2 is YNNKEL in the germline V gene (reference sequence). This CDR3 comprises 16 residues. The CDR3 DNA is TGTGCCAGCAGCCAAGGGACTAGCGGGAGAGGGAATACGCAGTATTTT. Amino acids: CASSQGTSGRGNTQYF.